This entry lists 18 T cell receptor beta chains sequenced from one sample in a study of control samples from healthy donors and cancer patients. Some clones are missing from TCRdb's copy, which holds only in-frame ones; the method was immunoSEQ multiplex PCR. This table holds about 57,000 clones, around 90% found once. Material: PBMCs. The source of these receptors is a man aged 30 to 39 with colorectal cancer.

V and J are TRBV6-6 and TRBJ1-1; 9 positions agree with TRBD1. After removal of 4 bases from V and 6 bases from J, the junction contained 9 bases not matched to a gene. The germline V gene has CDR1 MNHNY and CDR2 SVGAGI (reference sequence). The CDR3 is 15 residues long. CDR3 residues: CASSWGDRASAEAFF. The CDR3, as DNA: TGTGCCAGCAGTTGGGGGGACAGGGCTAGTGCTGAAGCTTTCTTT.

CDR3 loop: CASSQAVGTGGEKLFF. The CDR3 DNA is TGCGCCAGCAGCCAAGCGGTTGGGACAGGGGGCGAAAAACTGTTTTTT. The rearrangement uses TRBV4-3 and TRBJ1-4, with 12 bases fitting TRBD1. The CDR3 contains 16 residues. CDR1 and CDR2 (germline): LGHNA, YSLEER. The J segment lost 8 bases and the V segment lost 1 base, leaving 5 bases of the junction unmatched.

The rearrangement links TRBV3-1 (or the pseudogene TRBV3-2) to TRBJ2-7; unclear D gene. V was shortened by 2 bases and J by 1 base, with 9 bases between the two germline ends. The CDR3 totals 14 residues. CDR1 LGHDT and CDR2 YNNKEL come from the germline V gene (reference sequence). The CDR3 DNA is TGTGCCAGCAGCCAATCCTCTCTTTCCTACGAGCAGTACTTC. Translating it yields CASSQSSLSYEQYF.

J is TRBJ1-3 and V is TRBV4-3; D is uncertain. The CDR3 runs 16 residues. Germline-derived CDR1 and CDR2 are LGHNA and YSLEER. The V end was cut by 4 bases, the J end by 0 bases, with 13 bases between. DNA of the CDR3: TGCGCCAGCAGCCGAGACACATCAACCTCTGGAAACACCATATATTTT. It is translated as CASSRDTSTSGNTIYF.

The chain links TRBV27 to TRBJ1-5, with D unresolved. The CDR3 loop spans 13 amino acids. Trimming pared 0 bases from V and 3 bases from J, leaving 3 bases between. CDR1 and CDR2 from the germline V gene are MNHEY and SMNVEV (reference sequence). In nucleotides, the CDR3 is TGTGCCAGCAGTTTATCCACCAATCAGCCCCAGCATTTT. Residues: CASSLSTNQPQHF.

This clone was seen more than once but under ten times. V gene TRBV5-6 combines with J gene TRBJ1-1, with D perhaps TRBD1 (5 bases). Germline V gene sequence: CDR1 SGHDT, CDR2 YYEEEE. This CDR3 region has 15 residues. Trimming cost V 2 bases and J 4 bases, with 15 bases left between them. In nucleotides, the CDR3 is TGTGCCAGCAGCTTTTCGGCCCTAAGGGGCACTGAAGCTTTCTTT. Amino acid sequence: CASSFSALRGTEAFF.

This chain connects TRBV19 to TRBJ1-6; D gene uncertain. Germline loops: CDR1 LNHDA, CDR2 SQIVND (reference sequence). CDR3 size: 13 residues. Trimming took 6 bases from V and 6 from J, leaving 9 bases between them. CDR3 amino acids: CASRTTGNSPLHF. The CDR3 DNA follows: TGTGCCAGTAGGACGACCGGTAATTCACCCCTCCACTTT.

The V call is TRBV7-9, the J call TRBJ2-3, with 11 bases matching TRBD2. The CDR3 length is 16 residues. CDR1 and CDR2 (germline): SEHNR, FQNEAQ (reference sequence). After removal of 5 bases from V and 5 bases from J, the junction contained 9 bases not matched to a gene. The DNA for the CDR3 is TGTGCCAGCAGCGCTACCCTAGCGGGGGGTGTAGATACGCAGTATTTT. Translation: CASSATLAGGVDTQYF.

The chain employs TRBV6-1 and TRBJ1-1; 7 nucleotides line up with TRBD1. Germline V gene lookup returns CDR1 MNHNS and CDR2 SASEGT. The CDR3 consists of 14 residues. V lost 5 bases to trimming and J lost 5 bases; unmatched junction nucleotides: 8. CDR3 sequence: CASSPRQGGTEAFF. As DNA, the CDR3 is TGTGCCAGCAGTCCCCGCCAGGGGGGGACTGAAGCTTTCTTT.

Details on this clone: An end of the junction does not agree with germline; a read error may underlie this. This chain uses TRBV9 with TRBJ1-2; no firm D call. The CDR3 is made up of 11 amino acids. CDR1 is SGDLS, CDR2 YYNGEE, per germline. CDR3 in DNA: TGTGCCAGTTCCCTAAACGGGGTGGTGTCCTTC. Protein product: CASSLNGVVSF.

Here the CDR3 reads CASSLGGGKNTIYF. CDR3 in DNA: TGCGCCAGCAGCTTGGGGGGCGGAAAAAACACCATATATTTT. The chain links TRBV4-1 to TRBJ1-3; D perhaps matches TRBD1 (6 bases). The CDR3 spans 14 residues. CDR1 and CDR2 (germline): MGHRA, YSYEKL. Trimming took 5 bases from V and 6 from J, leaving 14 bases between them.

This chain uses TRBV5-1 with TRBJ2-3; 14 bases are shared with TRBD2. This CDR3 is 18 amino acids long. Germline trimming cut 4 bases from V and 2 bases from J; bases unmatched to any gene: 9. Germline V gene data show CDR1 as SGHRS and CDR2 as YFSETQ. The CDR3 spells CASSRGPGLAGVTDTQYF. The DNA of the CDR3 is TGCGCCAGCAGCCGAGGTCCGGGACTAGCGGGGGTCACAGATACGCAGTATTTT.

The V call is TRBV2, the J call TRBJ1-3; 10 bases are shared with TRBD1. The CDR3 sequence is 17 residues long. The V gene's germline CDR1 is SNHLY and CDR2 FYNNEI. With V trimmed by 7 bases and J by 0 bases, 9 bases remained unmatched. The CDR3 DNA sequence: TGTGCCAGCATTCCGGGACAGGGGATTGCCTCTGGAAACACCATATATTTT. Amino acids: CASIPGQGIASGNTIYF. Full variable domain (missing parts from reference TRBV2 and TRBJ1-3): EPEVTQTPSHQVTQMGQEVILRCVPISNHLYFYWYRQILGQKVEFLVSFYNNEISEKSEIFDDQFSVERPDGSNFTLKIRSTKLEDSAMYFCASIPGQGIASGNTIYFGEGSWLTVV.

The V and J genes are TRBV5-1 and TRBJ2-3; D may be TRBD2 (6 bases). The germline V and J ends were trimmed by 0 bases and 2 bases, with 7 bases remaining between them. Per the germline V gene, CDR1 is SGHRS and CDR2 is YFSETQ. The CDR3 spans 14 residues. CDR3 bases: TGCGCCAGCAGCTTGGCGGGGGTCACAGATACGCAGTATTTT. Its translation: CASSLAGVTDTQYF.

The V call is TRBV7-2, the J call TRBJ1-6; no definite D call. This CDR3 comprises 16 residues. V lost 5 bases, J lost 9 bases, and 20 bases lay in between. CDR1 is SGHTA and CDR2 is FQGNSA in the germline V gene. In DNA form, the CDR3 reads TGTGCCAGCAGCAACGTCAAGGCCTTCGCCGGTTCACCCCTCCACTTT. Translated: CASSNVKAFAGSPLHF.

This chain joins TRBV19 and TRBJ1-1; D perhaps matches TRBD1 (5 bases). Per germline, CDR1 LNHDA and CDR2 SQIVND (reference sequence). This CDR3 has 17 amino acids. V lost 1 base to trimming and J lost 1 base, with 16 bases between them. The CDR3 DNA reads TGTGCCAGTAGTATAGTGGGGGGTTCCTTTGGGAACACTGAAGCTTTCTTT. It translates to CASSIVGGSFGNTEAFF. Full variable domain (missing parts from reference TRBV19 and TRBJ1-1): DGGITQSPKYLFRKEGQNVTLSCEQNLNHDAMYWYRQDPGQGLRLIYYSQIVNDFQKGDIAEGYSVSREKKESFPLTVTSAQKNPTAFYLCASSIVGGSFGNTEAFFGQGTRLTVV.

The chain has TRBV6-2 or TRBV6-3 and TRBJ2-5; TRBD2 is a possible D gene (6 bases). The CDR3 runs 14 residues. The germline CDR1 and CDR2 sequences are MNHEY and SVGEGT. The V end lost 4 bases, the J end lost 5 bases, and 14 bases lay between the germline ends. CDR3 sequence (DNA): TGTGCCAGCAGTTTCTGGGACCGGGGGGAGACCCAGTACTTC. Translating it yields CASSFWDRGETQYF.

This clone was seen only once. The chain combines TRBV6-2 or TRBV6-3 with TRBJ1-1; a possible D gene is TRBD1 (6 bases). Germline lookup yields CDR1 MNHEY and CDR2 SVGEGT. Trimming cost V 1 base and J 1 base, with 10 bases left between them. The CDR3 consists of 15 residues. CDR3 region: CASSYFRGWNTEAFF. For the CDR3, the DNA is TGTGCCAGCAGTTACTTCAGGGGTTGGAACACTGAAGCTTTCTTT.